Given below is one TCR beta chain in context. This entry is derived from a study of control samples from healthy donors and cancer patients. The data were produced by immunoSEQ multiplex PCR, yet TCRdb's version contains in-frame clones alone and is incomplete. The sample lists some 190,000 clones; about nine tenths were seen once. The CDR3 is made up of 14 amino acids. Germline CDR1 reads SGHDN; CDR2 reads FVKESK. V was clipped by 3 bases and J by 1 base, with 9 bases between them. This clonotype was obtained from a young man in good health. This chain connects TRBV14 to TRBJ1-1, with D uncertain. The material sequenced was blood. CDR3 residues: CASSHTTQNTEAFF. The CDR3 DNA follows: TGTGCCAGCAGCCATACAACCCAGAACACTGAAGCTTTCTTT.